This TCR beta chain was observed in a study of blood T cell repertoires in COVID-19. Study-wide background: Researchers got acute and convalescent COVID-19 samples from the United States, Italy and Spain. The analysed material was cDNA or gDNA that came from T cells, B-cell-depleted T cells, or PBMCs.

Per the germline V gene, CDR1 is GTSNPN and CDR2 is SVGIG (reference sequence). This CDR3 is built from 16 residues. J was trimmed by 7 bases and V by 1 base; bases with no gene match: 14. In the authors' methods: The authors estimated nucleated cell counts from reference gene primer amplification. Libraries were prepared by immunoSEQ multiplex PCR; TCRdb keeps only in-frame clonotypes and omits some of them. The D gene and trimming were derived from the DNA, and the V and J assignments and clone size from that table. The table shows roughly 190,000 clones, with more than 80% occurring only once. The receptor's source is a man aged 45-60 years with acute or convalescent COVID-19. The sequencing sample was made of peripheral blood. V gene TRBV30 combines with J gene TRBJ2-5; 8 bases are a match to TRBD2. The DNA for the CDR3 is TGTGCCTGGAGTGGGGACGCCGGACTAGCCCACGGGACCCAGTACTTC. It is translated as CAWSGDAGLAHGTQYF.